This T cell receptor (beta chain) was recovered during a study of OX40 agonist ivuxolimab in advanced cancers. In terms of the full investigation: The costimulatory receptor OX40 (CD134) was targeted by ivuxolimab, a fully human IgG2 agonistic monoclonal antibody. Of the 50 to 55 patients in dose escalation, approximately 20 had hepatocellular carcinoma, some 15 had melanoma, 9 had renal cell carcinoma and 9 had head and neck cancer. The dose-escalation cohort was 82.7% male with a mean age of approximately 60 years, ranging from roughly 20 to 80. Partial responses occurred in three dose-escalation patients: two with cutaneous melanoma and one with hepatocellular carcinoma. The paper describes the monotherapy dose-escalation part (N of about 50 patients) of the phase I trial of ivuxolimab. Patients were allowed to have had prior anti-PD-1, anti-PD-L1 or anti-CTLA-4 therapy, and 30% to 50% of the dose-escalation patients had previously received checkpoint inhibitors. Peripheral TCRbeta sequencing was intended to test whether TCR sequence diversity was altered and clonal T-cell expansion was caused by ivuxolimab. Intravenous ivuxolimab was administered to patients every 2 weeks at six dose levels: 0.01, 0.1, 0.3, 1.5, 3 and 10 mg/kg. Study-wide findings and limitations: At doses from 0.1 to 3.0 mg/kg, clonal expansion was seen in both CD4+ and CD8+ blood T cells between baseline and week 6. Low levels of normalized T-cell clonal expansion were also seen in some nonresponding patients. After ivuxolimab, more expanded clones were found on average in CD8+ T cells than in CD4+ T cells. In partial responders in the 0.1-3.0 mg/kg groups, normalized peripheral clonal expansion was found to be among the lowest, especially among CD8+ T cells. Which antigens the clonally expanded peripheral T cells were specific for was not determined.

The trial excluded patients who had a history of autoimmune disease or were on systemic immunosuppression. Peripheral blood for TCR sequencing was collected from all dose cohorts at baseline, on cycle 4 day 1, and on cycle 7 day 1. Samples came from an open-label, multicenter, first-in-human phase I dose-escalation trial of ivuxolimab. Adults with locally advanced or metastatic melanoma, renal cell carcinoma, hepatocellular carcinoma or head and neck squamous cell carcinoma were enrolled in the trial. Before TCR sequencing, CD4+ T cells and CD8+ T cells from peripheral blood were sorted into separate populations. Genomic DNA was extracted from sorted cells for sequencing of the TCRbeta CDR3 region. The immunoSEQ Assay was used to sequence the TCRbeta CDR3 regions. TCRdb's version of the immuneACCESS table is confined to in-frame rearrangements and falls short of the full clone set. An unresolved V gene accounts for under half of the shortfall where checked; the remainder is of unknown origin. For this sample there are roughly 67,000 clones; around 90% appear just once. About 5% of the sample goes to the ten largest clones.

The junction shows trimming of 0 bases on V and 7 bases on J, and the gene matches do not reach 5 bases of it. The germline V gene provides CDR1 SGHDN and CDR2 FVKESK. From cysteine to phenylalanine, the CDR3 is 15 amino acids long. Left in the record is the CDR3 DNA by itself, 45 bases read in frame from the first base. Note on this clone: Which antigen it targets is not known. There are no base qualities to consult, and no much larger clone falls within one base.

Recombination connected TRBV14 to TRBJ1-4, and TRBD1 aligns with 7 junction nucleotides. The receptor comes from an adult with an advanced solid tumor such as melanoma, head and neck, liver or kidney cancer. The specimen was CD4+ or CD8+ T cells sorted from blood, collected in a trial of the OX40 agonist ivuxolimab. The DNA is TGTGCCAGCAGCCAAGATTTAGGGGGCGGTGAAAAACTGTTTTTT. This codes for CASSQDLGGGEKLFF. The entire variable domain, with the stretches around the CDR3 drawn from the reference TRBV14 and TRBJ1-4 proteins, is EAGVTQFPSHSVIEKGQTVTLRCDPISGHDNLYWYRRVMGKEIKFLLHFVKESKQDESGMPNNRFLAERTGGTYSTLKVQPAELEDSGVYFCASSQDLGGGEKLFFGSGTQLSVL.